A single sample gave rise to the 16 T cell receptor beta chains below, sequenced in a study of ipilimumab plus nivolumab after autologous stem cell transplantation. Data came from immunoSEQ multiplex PCR; TCRdb stores just in-frame clones and leaves some out. This sample has tens of thousands of clones, with approximately 86% found just once. The material sequenced was PBMCs, taken in a trial of ipilimumab plus nivolumab as post-transplant consolidation. These receptors were taken from a male donor with diffuse large B-cell lymphoma.

J is TRBJ2-2 and V is TRBV29-1, with 7 nucleotides matching TRBD1. Germline V gives CDR1 SQVTM, CDR2 ANQGSEA. V lost 7 bases to trimming and J lost 6 bases; unmatched junction nucleotides: 8. This CDR3 is built from 13 residues. CDR3 residues: CSAHGQAAGELFF. The CDR3 DNA sequence: TGCAGCGCCCATGGACAGGCCGCCGGGGAGCTGTTTTTT.

The rearrangement joins TRBV7-2 to TRBJ2-3; D unresolved. CDR3 length: 13 residues. Trimming pared 3 bases from V and 6 bases from J, leaving 10 bases between. Germline assignment: CDR1 SGHTA and CDR2 FQGNSA. The CDR3 region has the DNA TGTGCCAGCAGCTTCCAGGCGCGGGATACGCAGTATTTT. Protein product: CASSFQARDTQYF.

This clone was found a few times. The chain has TRBV19 and TRBJ1-2; D perhaps matches TRBD1 (5 bases). CDR3 size: 14 residues. Trimming left V 7 bases short and J 8 bases short, with 20 bases between. Germline V gives CDR1 LNHDA, CDR2 SQIVND (reference sequence). CDR3 DNA sequence: TGTGCCAGTATCCCGCCCGGGGCGAAGGGAGGCTACACCTTC. Amino acids: CASIPPGAKGGYTF.

Regarding this clone: Different DNA sequences within this sample yield the same CDR3. The V call is TRBV19, the J call TRBJ2-7; 7 positions match TRBD1. Germline V lookup: CDR1 LNHDA, CDR2 SQIVND (reference sequence). Losses at the gene ends were 1 base for V and 2 bases for J; bases not matched to a gene: 2. The CDR3 sequence is 14 residues long. DNA for the CDR3: TGTGCCAGTAGTATAGGGACAGGACCCTACGAGCAGTACTTC. Its translation is CASSIGTGPYEQYF.

The chain employs TRBV30 and TRBJ2-5; 13 nucleotides agree with TRBD2. The germline V gene encodes CDR1 GTSNPN and CDR2 SVGIG (reference sequence). The CDR3 length is 15 residues. The junction had 8 bases not matched to a gene; V was cut back by 1 base and J by 9 bases. CDR3 residues: CAWSALGLAGMAQYF. Written as DNA, the CDR3 is TGTGCCTGGAGTGCCCTGGGACTAGCGGGGATGGCCCAGTACTTC.

The chain combines TRBV7-9 with TRBJ1-2, with a possible D match to TRBD1 (5 bases). Germline V gene lookup returns CDR1 SEHNR and CDR2 FQNEAQ (reference sequence). Trimming took 1 base from V and 4 from J, leaving 13 bases between them. There are 15 residues in the CDR3. The CDR3 DNA is TGTGCCAGCAGCTTAGAACGGGGAGGGACCTATGGCTACACCTTC. Its protein is CASSLERGGTYGYTF.

The rearrangement uses TRBV5-1 and TRBJ1-1; no definite D call. The V end was cut by 7 bases, the J end by 5 bases, with 12 bases between. Germline V CDR1 and CDR2: SGHRS, YFSETQ. The CDR3 runs to 12 residues. DNA for the CDR3: TGCGCCAGCTACCCGTACGTAACTGAAGCTTTCTTT. Its translation: CASYPYVTEAFF.

This clone has just a few counts. The V gene is TRBV10-3, the J gene TRBJ1-2; D ambiguous. Trimming pared 4 bases from V and 1 base from J, leaving 10 bases between. The CDR3 length is 14 residues. CDR1 is ENHRY and CDR2 is SYGVKD in the germline V gene. The CDR3 DNA reads TGTGCCATCAGTGGCCAGGAATATAACTATGGCTACACCTTC. Translated: CAISGQEYNYGYTF.

J is TRBJ1-2 and V is TRBV6-1, with D possibly being TRBD1 (6 bases). This CDR3 has 15 residues. Germline assignment: CDR1 MNHNS and CDR2 SASEGT. Trimming pared 2 bases from V and 5 bases from J, leaving 15 bases between. CDR3 sequence: CASSESAGVFYGYTF. The CDR3 DNA reads as TGTGCCAGCAGTGAAAGTGCAGGGGTTTTTTATGGCTACACCTTC.

The gene calls are TRBV10-3 and TRBJ2-3; D might be TRBD1 or TRBD2, each matching 5 bases. Looked up from germline, CDR1 is ENHRY and CDR2 is SYGVKD. The CDR3 is 12 amino acids. Trimming cost V 9 bases and J 4 bases, with 11 bases left between them. CDR3 DNA sequence: TGTGCCATTAGGGACGCCGCAGATACGCAGTATTTT. This sequence encodes CAIRDAADTQYF.

This clone was seen once. This chain joins TRBV4-1 and TRBJ2-7; perhaps D is TRBD1 or TRBD2 (5 bases each). Trimming stripped 1 base from V and 6 bases from J, with 22 bases between. The CDR3 covers 17 residues. Per germline, CDR1 MGHRA and CDR2 YSYEKL. CDR3 DNA: TGCGCCAGCAGCCAAGGTCTCGGCGGCCAGGGTGGGGGCGAGCAGTACTTC. Translation: CASSQGLGGQGGGEQYF.

The chain is built from TRBV5-4 and TRBJ2-1, with 12 bases lining up with TRBD2. The CDR3 covers 14 residues. From germline, CDR1 is SGHNT and CDR2 YYREEE (reference sequence). Unmatched junction bases numbered 3, after V lost 3 bases and J lost 8 bases. The DNA of the CDR3 is TGTGCCAGCAGCTCTAGCGGGGGGGCCGATGAGCAGTTCTTC. Translated: CASSSSGGADEQFF.

The V call is TRBV29-1, the J call TRBJ1-4; D is uncertain. This CDR3 contains 14 residues. V was shortened by 1 base and J by 0 bases, with 6 bases between the two germline ends. Germline CDR1 SQVTM, CDR2 ANQGSEA. CDR3 bases: TGCAGCGTTGAAGGGTCTGCAACTAATGAAAAACTGTTTTTT. This gives the protein CSVEGSATNEKLFF.

The CDR3 nucleotides are TGTGCCAGTAGTAGAGGGGGGGCGCCCGTTGTTGAGCAGTTCTTC. It specifies CASSRGGAPVVEQFF. The chain has TRBV19 and TRBJ2-1; tentative D call: TRBD2 (7 bases). The V end was cut by 4 bases, the J end by 9 bases, with 19 bases between. Germline V CDR1 and CDR2: LNHDA, SQIVND (reference sequence). The CDR3 spans 15 residues.

The chain recombines TRBV18 with TRBJ1-5; D uncertain. Germline V gene data show CDR1 as KGHSH and CDR2 as LQKENI. V shed 3 bases and J shed 4 bases, with 7 bases lying between them. The CDR3 spans 13 residues. The CDR3 region has the DNA TGTGCCAGCTCACCTCTTGAGAATCAGCCCCAGCATTTT. This encodes CASSPLENQPQHF.

This rearrangement joins TRBV7-2 to TRBJ1-1, with D possibly being TRBD1 (5 bases). Trimming shortened V by 3 bases and J by 5 bases, and 10 bases separated the two germline ends. The CDR3 has 13 amino acids. Germline V gene lookup returns CDR1 SGHTA and CDR2 FQGNSA. The CDR3 reads CASSFGGKTEAFF. In DNA, the CDR3 is TGTGCCAGCAGCTTCGGGGGAAAGACTGAAGCTTTCTTT.